This TCR beta chain was profiled in a study of blood T cell repertoires in COVID-19. Overall study: Acute and convalescent COVID-19 specimens originated in the United States, Italy and Spain. The cDNA or gDNA used as material had been derived from T cells, B-cell-depleted T cells, or PBMCs.

V shed 4 bases and J shed 0 bases, with 10 bases lying between them. The CDR3 has 15 amino acids. Germline V gene data show CDR1 as MRHNA and CDR2 as SNTAGT. In the source study's methods: Reference gene primer amplification gave estimated nucleated cell counts. The method was immunoSEQ multiplex PCR; TCRdb's version includes in-frame clones alone and lacks a portion of them. Clone size and V and J calls were adopted from that table, with D and trimming inferred from the DNA. The profile shows 100,000 to 150,000 clones, around four fifths of them singletons. This clonotype was sampled from a human donor in a cohort sampled during active COVID-19. The chain couples TRBV6-4 to TRBJ2-1; D call uncertain. The sequencing input was peripheral blood. In DNA, the CDR3 is TGTGCCAGCAGTGTCGGATCTAGCTCCTACAATGAGCAGTTCTTC. This codes for CASSVGSSSYNEQFF.